This T cell receptor beta chain was obtained from a study of radiotherapy plus CTLA-4 blockade in lung cancer. This clone was seen once. Germline CDR1 and CDR2: MNHEY and SMNVEV (reference sequence). The CDR3 length is 16 residues. The V end was cut by 3 bases, the J end by 2 bases, with 17 bases between. Libraries were prepared by immunoSEQ multiplex PCR; TCRdb keeps only in-frame clonotypes and omits some of them. The sample has more than 95,000 clones, about four fifths seen once. The specimen was peripheral blood, collected from a patient treated with radiotherapy plus ipilimumab. This sequence joins TRBV27 and TRBJ2-7; a weak D match, TRBD2 (6 bases). This clonotype originated in a human donor with non-small cell lung cancer who had a partial response to radiotherapy plus ipilimumab. The CDR3 is CASSLQPGTGTYEQYF. CDR3 nucleotides: TGTGCCAGCAGTTTGCAACCGGGGACTGGCACCTACGAGCAGTACTTC.